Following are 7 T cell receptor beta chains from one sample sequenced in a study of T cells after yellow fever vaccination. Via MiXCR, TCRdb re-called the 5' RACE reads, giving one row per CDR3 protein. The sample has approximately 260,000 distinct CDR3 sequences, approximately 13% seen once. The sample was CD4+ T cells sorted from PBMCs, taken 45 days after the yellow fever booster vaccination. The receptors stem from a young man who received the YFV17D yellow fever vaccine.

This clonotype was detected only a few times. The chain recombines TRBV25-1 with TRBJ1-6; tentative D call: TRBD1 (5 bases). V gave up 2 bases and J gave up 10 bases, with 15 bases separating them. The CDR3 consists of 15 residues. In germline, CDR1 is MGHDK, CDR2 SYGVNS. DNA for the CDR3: TGTGCCAGCAGTGAAGGCGTGATCGGGGACTCACCCCTCCACTTT. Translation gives CASSEGVIGDSPLHF.

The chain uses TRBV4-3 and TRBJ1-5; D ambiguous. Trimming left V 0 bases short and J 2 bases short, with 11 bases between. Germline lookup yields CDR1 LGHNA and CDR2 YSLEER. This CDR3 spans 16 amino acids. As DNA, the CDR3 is TGCGCCAGCAGCCAAGATTGGAGCAGCCGCAATCAGCCCCAGCATTTT. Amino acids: CASSQDWSSRNQPQHF.

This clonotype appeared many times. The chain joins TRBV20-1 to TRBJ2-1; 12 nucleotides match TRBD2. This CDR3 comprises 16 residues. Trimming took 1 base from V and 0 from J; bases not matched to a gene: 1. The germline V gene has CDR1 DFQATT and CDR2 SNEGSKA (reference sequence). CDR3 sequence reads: CSARATSGSSYNEQFF. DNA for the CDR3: TGCAGTGCTAGAGCGACTAGCGGGAGCTCCTACAATGAGCAGTTCTTC.

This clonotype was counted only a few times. CDR3 bases: TGTGCCAGCAGGCGTTTAGCAACTAATGAAAAACTGTTTTTT. Protein product: CASRRLATNEKLFF. The chain employs TRBV11-2 and TRBJ1-4; no clear D gene. The CDR3 totals 14 residues. V gave up 6 bases and J gave up 0 bases, with 8 bases separating them. Per germline, CDR1 SGHAT and CDR2 FQNNGV.

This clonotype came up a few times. CDR3 DNA sequence: TGTGCCAGCAGCGTAGACCAGGTCCCCACAGATACGCAGTATTTT. It codes for CASSVDQVPTDTQYF. The chain links TRBV9 to TRBJ2-3; the D is unclear. The CDR3 is made up of 15 amino acids. The germline CDR1 and CDR2 sequences are SGDLS and YYNGEE. V was pared by 0 bases and J by 2 bases, with 10 bases between.

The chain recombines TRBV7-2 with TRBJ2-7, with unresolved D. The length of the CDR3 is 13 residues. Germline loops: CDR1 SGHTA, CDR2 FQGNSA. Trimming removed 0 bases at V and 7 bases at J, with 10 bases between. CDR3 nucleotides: TGTGCCAGCAGCTTAGCGACGATTGGAGAGCAGTACTTC. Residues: CASSLATIGEQYF.

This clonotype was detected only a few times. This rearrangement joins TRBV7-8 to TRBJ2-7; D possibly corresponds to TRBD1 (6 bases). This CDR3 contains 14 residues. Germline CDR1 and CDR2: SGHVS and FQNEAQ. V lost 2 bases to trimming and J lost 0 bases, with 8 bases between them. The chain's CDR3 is CASSLTGRSYEQYF. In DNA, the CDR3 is TGTGCCAGCAGCTTAACAGGGCGCTCCTACGAGCAGTACTTC.